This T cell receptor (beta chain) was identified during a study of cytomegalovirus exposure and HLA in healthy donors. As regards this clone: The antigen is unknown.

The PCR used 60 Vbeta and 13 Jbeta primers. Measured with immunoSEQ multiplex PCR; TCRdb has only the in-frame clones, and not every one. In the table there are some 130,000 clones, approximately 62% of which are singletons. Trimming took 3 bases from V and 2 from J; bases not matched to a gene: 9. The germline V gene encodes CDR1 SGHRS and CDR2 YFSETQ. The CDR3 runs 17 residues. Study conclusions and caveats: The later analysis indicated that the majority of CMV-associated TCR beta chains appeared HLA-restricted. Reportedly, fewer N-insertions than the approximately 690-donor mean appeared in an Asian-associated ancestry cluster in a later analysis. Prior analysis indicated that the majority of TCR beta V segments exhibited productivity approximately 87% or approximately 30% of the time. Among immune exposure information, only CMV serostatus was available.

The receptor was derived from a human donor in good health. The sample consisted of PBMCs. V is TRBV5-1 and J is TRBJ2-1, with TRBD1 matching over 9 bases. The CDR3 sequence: CASSYPPGTGPYNEQFF. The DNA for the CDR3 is TGCGCCAGCAGCTATCCTCCCGGGACAGGGCCCTACAATGAGCAGTTCTTC.